This T cell receptor (beta chain) emerged from a study of T cell clonality in common variable immunodeficiency. Equal genomic DNA amounts from CVID and control samples were sequenced. TCRdb's copy holds only in-frame clones and misses some; the assay was immunoSEQ multiplex PCR. The table records over 25,000 clones without singletons, the ten largest covering less than 35%. Overall study findings and caveats: Shared TCRbeta clones were fewer between CVID subjects than controls. Links between repertoire features and CVID complications were heterogeneity-limited. Reportedly, TCR beta sequences from common variable immunodeficiency showed fewer deletions and N-nucleotide insertions.

About this clone itself: What it binds is unknown. The sequence runs out 3 residues before the end of the CDR3; the remainder is reconstructed from the germline J gene.

V was clipped by 5 bases and J by 1 base; unmatched bases: 5. Germline V gene data show CDR1 as MNHEY and CDR2 as SVGEGT. The length of the CDR3 is 15 residues. The chain joins TRBV6-2 or TRBV6-3 to TRBJ2-3; 8 bases match TRBD2. This receptor was taken from a human donor with common variable immunodeficiency. The sample was peripheral blood mononuclear cells. The covered CDR3 bases are TGTGCCAGCAGTAGATATAGCGGGGGCACAGATACG. Its protein product is CASSRYSGGTDT. The entire CDR3 protein is CASSRYSGGTDTQYF.